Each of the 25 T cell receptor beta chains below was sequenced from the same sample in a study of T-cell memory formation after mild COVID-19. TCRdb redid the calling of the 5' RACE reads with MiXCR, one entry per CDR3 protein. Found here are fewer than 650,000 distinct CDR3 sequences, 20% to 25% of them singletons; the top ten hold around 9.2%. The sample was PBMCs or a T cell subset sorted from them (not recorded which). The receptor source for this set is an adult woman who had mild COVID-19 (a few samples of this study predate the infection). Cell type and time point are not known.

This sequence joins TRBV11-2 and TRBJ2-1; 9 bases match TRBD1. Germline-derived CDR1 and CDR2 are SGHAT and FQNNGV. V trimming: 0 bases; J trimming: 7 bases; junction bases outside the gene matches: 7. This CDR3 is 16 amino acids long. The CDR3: CASSLDPGQGMNEQFF. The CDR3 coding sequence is TGTGCCAGCAGCTTAGATCCAGGACAGGGGATGAATGAGCAGTTCTTC.

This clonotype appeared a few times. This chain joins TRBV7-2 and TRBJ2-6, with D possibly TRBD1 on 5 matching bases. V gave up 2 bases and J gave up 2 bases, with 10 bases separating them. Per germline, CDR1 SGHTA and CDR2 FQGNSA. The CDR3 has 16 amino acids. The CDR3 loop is CASSLTAGTGANVLTF. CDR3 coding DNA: TGTGCCAGCAGCTTAACGGCAGGGACTGGGGCCAACGTCCTGACTTTC.

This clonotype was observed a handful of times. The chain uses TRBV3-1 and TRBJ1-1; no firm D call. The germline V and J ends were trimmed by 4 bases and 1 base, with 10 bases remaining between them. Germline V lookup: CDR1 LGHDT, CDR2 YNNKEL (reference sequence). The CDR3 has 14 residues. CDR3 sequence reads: CASSLGWANTEAFF. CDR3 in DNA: TGTGCCAGCAGCCTTGGGTGGGCGAACACTGAAGCTTTCTTT.

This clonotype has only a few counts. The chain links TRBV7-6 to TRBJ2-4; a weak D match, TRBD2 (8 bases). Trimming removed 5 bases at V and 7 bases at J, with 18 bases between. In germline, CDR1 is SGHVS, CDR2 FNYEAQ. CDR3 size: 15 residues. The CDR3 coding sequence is TGTGCCAGCAGCCGAGGGGGCGGCGGGGGGAACATTCAGTACTTC. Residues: CASSRGGGGGNIQYF. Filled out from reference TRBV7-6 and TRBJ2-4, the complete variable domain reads GAGVSQSPRYKVTKRGQDVALRCDPISGHVSLYWYRQALGQGPEFLTYFNYEAQQDKSGLPNDRFSAERPEGSISTLTIQRTEQRDSAMYRCASSRGGGGGNIQYFGAGTRLSVL.

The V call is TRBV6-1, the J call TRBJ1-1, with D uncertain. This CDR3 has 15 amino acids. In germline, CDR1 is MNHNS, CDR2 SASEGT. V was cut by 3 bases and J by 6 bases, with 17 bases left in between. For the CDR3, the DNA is TGTGCCAGCAGTGATTTGGCCCTCCCGGTCGCTGAAGCTTTCTTT. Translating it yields CASSDLALPVAEAFF.

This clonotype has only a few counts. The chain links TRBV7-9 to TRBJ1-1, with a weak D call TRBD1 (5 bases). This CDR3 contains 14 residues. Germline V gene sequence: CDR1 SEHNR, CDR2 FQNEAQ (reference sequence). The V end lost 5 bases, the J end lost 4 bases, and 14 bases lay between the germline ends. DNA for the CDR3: TGTGCCAGCAGCCGCGCTGGGGGTGCCACTGAAGCTTTCTTT. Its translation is CASSRAGGATEAFF.

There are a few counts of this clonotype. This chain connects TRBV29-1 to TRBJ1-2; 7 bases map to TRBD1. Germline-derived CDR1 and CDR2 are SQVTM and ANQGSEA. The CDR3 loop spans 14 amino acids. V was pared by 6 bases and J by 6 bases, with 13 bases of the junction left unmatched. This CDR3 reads CSVGGRSYSDGYTF. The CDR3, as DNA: TGCAGCGTAGGGGGCAGGTCATATTCGGATGGCTACACCTTC.

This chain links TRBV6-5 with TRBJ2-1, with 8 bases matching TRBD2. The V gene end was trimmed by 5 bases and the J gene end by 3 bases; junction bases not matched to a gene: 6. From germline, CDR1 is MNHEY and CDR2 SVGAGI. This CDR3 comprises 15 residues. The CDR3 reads CASSISGAYYNEQFF. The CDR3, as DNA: TGTGCCAGCAGTATTAGCGGGGCTTACTACAATGAGCAGTTCTTC.

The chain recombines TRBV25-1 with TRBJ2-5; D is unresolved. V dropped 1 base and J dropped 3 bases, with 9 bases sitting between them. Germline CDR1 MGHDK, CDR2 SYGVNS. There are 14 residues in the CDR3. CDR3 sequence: CASSEWPVEETQYF. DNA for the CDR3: TGTGCCAGCAGTGAATGGCCGGTCGAAGAGACCCAGTACTTC.

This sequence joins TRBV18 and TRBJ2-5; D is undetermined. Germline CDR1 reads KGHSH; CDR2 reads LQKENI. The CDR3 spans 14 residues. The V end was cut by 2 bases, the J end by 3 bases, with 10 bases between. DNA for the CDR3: TGTGCCAGCTCACCATCTAACGTTAAAGAGACCCAGTACTTC. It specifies CASSPSNVKETQYF.

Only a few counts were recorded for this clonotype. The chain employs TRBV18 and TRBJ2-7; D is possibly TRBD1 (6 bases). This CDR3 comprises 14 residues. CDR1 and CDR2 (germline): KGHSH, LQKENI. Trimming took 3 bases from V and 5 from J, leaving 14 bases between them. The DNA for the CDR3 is TGTGCCAGCTCACCTCTTCAGGGGATTCACGAGCAGTACTTC. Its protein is CASSPLQGIHEQYF.

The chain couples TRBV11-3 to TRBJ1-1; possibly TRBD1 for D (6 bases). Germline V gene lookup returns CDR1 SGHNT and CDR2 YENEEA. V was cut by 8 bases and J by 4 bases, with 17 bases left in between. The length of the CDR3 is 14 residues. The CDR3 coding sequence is TGTGCCAGCCAGAAACAGGGTCGGGGCACTGAAGCTTTCTTT. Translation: CASQKQGRGTEAFF.

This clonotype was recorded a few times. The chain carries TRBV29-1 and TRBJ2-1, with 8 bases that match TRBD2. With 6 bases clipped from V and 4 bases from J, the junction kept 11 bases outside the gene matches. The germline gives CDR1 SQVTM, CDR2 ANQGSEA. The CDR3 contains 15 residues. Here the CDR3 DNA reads TGCAGCGTAGCCGGGGGGGACCGGTCATACAATGAGCAGTTCTTC. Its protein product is CSVAGGDRSYNEQFF.

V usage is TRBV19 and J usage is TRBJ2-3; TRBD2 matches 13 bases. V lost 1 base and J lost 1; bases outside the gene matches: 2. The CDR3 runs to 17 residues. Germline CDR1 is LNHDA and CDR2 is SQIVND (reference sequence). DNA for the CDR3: TGTGCCAGTAGTATAGTTGGACTAGCGGGAGGCACAGATACGCAGTATTTT. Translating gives CASSIVGLAGGTDTQYF.

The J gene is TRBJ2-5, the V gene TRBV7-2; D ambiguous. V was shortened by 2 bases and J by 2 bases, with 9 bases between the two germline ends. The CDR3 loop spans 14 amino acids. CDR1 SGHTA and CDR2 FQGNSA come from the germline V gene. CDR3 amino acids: CASSLRTEQETQYF. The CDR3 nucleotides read TGTGCCAGCAGCTTAAGAACAGAACAAGAGACCCAGTACTTC. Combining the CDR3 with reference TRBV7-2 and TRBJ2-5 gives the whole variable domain GAGVSQSPSNKVTEKGKDVELRCDPISGHTALYWYRQSLGQGLEFLIYFQGNSAPDKSGLPSDRFSAERTGGSVSTLTIQRTQQEDSAVYLCASSLRTEQETQYFGPGTRLLVL.

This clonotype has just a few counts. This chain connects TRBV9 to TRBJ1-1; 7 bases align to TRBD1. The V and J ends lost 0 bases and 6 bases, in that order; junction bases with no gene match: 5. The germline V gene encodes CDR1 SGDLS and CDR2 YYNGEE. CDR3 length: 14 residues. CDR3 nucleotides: TGTGCCAGCAGCGTAGAAGGGGGCTCATCTGAAGCTTTCTTT. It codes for CASSVEGGSSEAFF.

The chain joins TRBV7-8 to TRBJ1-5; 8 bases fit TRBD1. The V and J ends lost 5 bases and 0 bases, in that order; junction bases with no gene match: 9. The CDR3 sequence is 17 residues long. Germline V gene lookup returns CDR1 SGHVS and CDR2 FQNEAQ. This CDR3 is CASSTDRAEYSNQPQHF. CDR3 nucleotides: TGTGCCAGCAGCACGGACAGGGCAGAGTATAGCAATCAGCCCCAGCATTTT.

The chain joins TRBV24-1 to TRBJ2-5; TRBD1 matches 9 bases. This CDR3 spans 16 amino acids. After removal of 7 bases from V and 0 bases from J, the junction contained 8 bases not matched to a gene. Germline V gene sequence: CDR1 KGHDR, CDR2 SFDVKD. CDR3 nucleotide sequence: TGTGCCACCAGGGGGACAGGGACCGGCAACCAAGAGACCCAGTACTTC. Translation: CATRGTGTGNQETQYF.

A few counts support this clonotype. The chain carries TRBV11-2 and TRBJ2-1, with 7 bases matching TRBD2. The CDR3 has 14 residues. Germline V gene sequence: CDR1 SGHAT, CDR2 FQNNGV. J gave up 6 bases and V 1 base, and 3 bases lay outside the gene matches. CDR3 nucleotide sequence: TGTGCCAGCAGCTTAGTGCGGGAGACCAATGAGCAGTTCTTC. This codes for CASSLVRETNEQFF.

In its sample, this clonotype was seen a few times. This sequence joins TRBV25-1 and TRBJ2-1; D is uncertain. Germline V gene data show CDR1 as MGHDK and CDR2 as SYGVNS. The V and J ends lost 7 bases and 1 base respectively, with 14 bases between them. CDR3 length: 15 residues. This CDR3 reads CASKSAGYSYNEQFF. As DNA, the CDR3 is TGTGCCAGCAAATCGGCAGGCTATTCCTACAATGAGCAGTTCTTC.

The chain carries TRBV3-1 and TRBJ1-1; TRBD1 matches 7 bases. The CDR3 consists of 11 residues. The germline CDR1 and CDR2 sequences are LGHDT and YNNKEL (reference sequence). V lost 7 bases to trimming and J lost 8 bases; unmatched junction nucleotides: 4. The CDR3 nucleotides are TGTGCCAGCATCCTACAGGGGGAAGCTTTCTTT. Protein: CASILQGEAFF. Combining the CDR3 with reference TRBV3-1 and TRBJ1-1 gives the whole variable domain DTAVSQTPKYLVTQMGNDKSIKCEQNLGHDTMYWYKQDSKKFLKIMFSYNNKELIINETVPNRFSPKSPDKAHLNLHINSLELGDSAVYFCASILQGEAFFGQGTRLTVV.

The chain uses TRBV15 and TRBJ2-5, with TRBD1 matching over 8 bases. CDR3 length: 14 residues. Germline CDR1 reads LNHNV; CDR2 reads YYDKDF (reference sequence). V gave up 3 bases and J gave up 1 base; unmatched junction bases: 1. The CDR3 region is CATSSGTGQETQYF. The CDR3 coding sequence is TGTGCCACCAGCAGCGGGACAGGCCAAGAGACCCAGTACTTC.

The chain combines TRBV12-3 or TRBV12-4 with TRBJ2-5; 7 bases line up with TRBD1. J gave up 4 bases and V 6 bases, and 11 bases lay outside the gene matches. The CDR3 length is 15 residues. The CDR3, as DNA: TGTGCCAGCAGGTGGGGGACAGTGGGCGGAGAGACCCAGTACTTC. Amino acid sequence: CASRWGTVGGETQYF.

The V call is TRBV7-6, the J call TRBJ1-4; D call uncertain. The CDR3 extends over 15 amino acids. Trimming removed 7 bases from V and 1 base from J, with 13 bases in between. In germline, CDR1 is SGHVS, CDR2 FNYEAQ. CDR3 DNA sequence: TGTGCCAGCACTAGACTTTTTTTAACTAATGAAAAACTGTTTTTT. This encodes CASTRLFLTNEKLFF. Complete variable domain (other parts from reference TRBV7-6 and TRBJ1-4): GAGVSQSPRYKVTKRGQDVALRCDPISGHVSLYWYRQALGQGPEFLTYFNYEAQQDKSGLPNDRFSAERPEGSISTLTIQRTEQRDSAMYRCASTRLFLTNEKLFFGSGTQLSVL.

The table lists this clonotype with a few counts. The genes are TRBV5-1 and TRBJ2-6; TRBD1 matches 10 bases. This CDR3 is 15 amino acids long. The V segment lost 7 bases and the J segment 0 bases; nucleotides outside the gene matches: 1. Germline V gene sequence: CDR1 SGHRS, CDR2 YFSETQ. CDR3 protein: CASGTGASGANVLTF. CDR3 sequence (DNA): TGCGCCAGCGGGACAGGGGCCTCTGGGGCCAACGTCCTGACTTTC.